Presented here are 21 T cell receptor beta chains from one specimen sequenced in a study of CXCR3-negative and CXCR3-positive naive CD8 T cells. Study-wide results and caveats: Naive cells with CXCR3 showed TRB CDR3s that were more hydrophobic than those in CXCR3-negative naive cells.

Libraries were UMI-labeled 5' RACE TRB cDNA. TCRdb re-called the 5' RACE reads, yielding one record per CDR3 amino acid sequence without DNA. Its clone listing holds about 130,000 distinct CDR3 sequences. Their recognized antigens are unknown. The sequenced sample was naive CXCR3+ CD8+ T cells from blood. The subset here: CD45RO-CCR7+CD27+CD95- naive CD8+ T cells expressing CXCR3 (TNR3+). Receptors were obtained from a human donor in good health. Some clones in this sample may be carry-over from other donors' samples.

This rearrangement joins TRBV29-1 to TRBJ2-3; TCRdb's D call of TRBD1 is untestable without DNA. Germline assignment: CDR1 SQVTM and CDR2 ANQGSEA. The CDR3 is 15 residues long. The CDR3 is CSVVPTGGVPGTQYF.

V is TRBV27 and J is TRBJ2-7. The germline CDR1 and CDR2 sequences are MNHEY and SMNVEV (reference sequence). The CDR3 runs to 13 residues. The CDR3 region is CASRPDGPYEQYF.

The chain uses TRBV7-6 and TRBJ2-7; TCRdb's assignment of TRBD2 cannot be checked, as there is no DNA. The CDR3 is 16 residues long. The V gene's germline CDR1 is SGHVS and CDR2 FNYEAQ. CDR3 sequence: CASSLEGRTFSYEQYF.

The chain links TRBV7-9 to TRBJ1-1. This CDR3 spans 13 amino acids. Germline V CDR1 and CDR2: SEHNR, FQNEAQ (reference sequence). CDR3 sequence: CASSPVGALKTFF.

The CDR3 protein is CASSFSRGPDEAFF. V is TRBV12-3 or TRBV12-4 and J is TRBJ1-1. The CDR3 extends over 14 amino acids.

The chain recombines TRBV29-1 with TRBJ2-2; TCRdb's D call, TRBD1, is unchecked because there is no DNA. Germline V lookup: CDR1 SQVTM, CDR2 ANQGSEA. The length of the CDR3 is 13 residues. The CDR3 loop reads CSALGRNTGELFF.

The rearrangement links TRBV13 to TRBJ2-7; TCRdb designates TRBD2, a call that cannot be tested without DNA. Germline lookup yields CDR1 PRHDT and CDR2 FYEKMQ (reference sequence). CDR3 length equals 15 residues. The CDR3 reads CASSLQGLAGYEQYF.

This chain joins TRBV19 and TRBJ1-1; with no DNA, the TCRdb D assignment of TRBD1 cannot be verified. The CDR3 runs to 15 residues. Germline V gene lookup returns CDR1 LNHDA and CDR2 SQIVND (reference sequence). The CDR3 spells CASSTIWTENTEAFF.

The rearrangement links TRBV29-1 to TRBJ1-2; TCRdb returns TRBD1, unconfirmable since there is no DNA. The CDR3 spans 15 residues. Per the germline V gene, CDR1 is SQVTM and CDR2 is ANQGSEA. The chain's CDR3 is CSVEYGTGGRYGYTF.

V usage is TRBV20-1 and J usage is TRBJ2-1; TCRdb lists TRBD2, though no DNA is available to test this call. In germline, CDR1 is DFQATT, CDR2 SNEGSKA (reference sequence). The CDR3 consists of 15 residues. The CDR3 here is CSARDFAGSSSEQFF.

The rearrangement links TRBV5-1 to TRBJ2-7; the D call of TRBD2 rests on TCRdb alone, since no DNA is present to check it. This CDR3 is built from 16 residues. Germline values: CDR1 SGHRS, CDR2 YFSETQ. Here the CDR3 reads CASSPGLAEGHNEQYF.

J is TRBJ2-5 and V is TRBV27; the D gene TCRdb calls, TRBD1, cannot be checked with no DNA. Germline V gene data show CDR1 as MNHEY and CDR2 as SMNVEV (reference sequence). The CDR3 spans 14 residues. CDR3 sequence reads: CASSPPGRQETQYF.

The chain links TRBV7-3 to TRBJ2-7. CDR1 and CDR2 (germline): SGHTA, FQGTGA. This CDR3 spans 15 amino acids. This CDR3 reads CASSLSGVLSYEQYF.

The chain employs TRBV15 and TRBJ2-7; without DNA, the TCRdb call of TRBD1 cannot be checked. The CDR3 runs to 14 residues. Germline V gene lookup returns CDR1 LNHNV and CDR2 YYDKDF (reference sequence). CDR3 residues: CATSMGQGGYEQYF.

The chain couples TRBV3-1 to TRBJ2-7; TCRdb reports TRBD1, a call that lacks DNA to check it against. The CDR3 totals 14 residues. In germline, CDR1 is LGHDT, CDR2 YNNKEL (reference sequence). The CDR3 is CASSQDGGSYEQYF.

This rearrangement joins TRBV28 to TRBJ2-7; TCRdb proposes TRBD2, but this gene call is untestable without DNA. This CDR3 spans 16 amino acids. The V gene's germline CDR1 is MDHEN and CDR2 SYDVKM. The CDR3 protein is CASSLYPSGSSYEQYF. Full variable domain (remainder filled in from reference TRBV28 and TRBJ2-7): DVKVTQSSRYLVKRTGEKVFLECVQDMDHENMFWYRQDPGLGLRLIYFSYDVKMKEKGDIPEGYSVSREKKERFSLILESASTNQTSMYLCASSLYPSGSSYEQYFGPGTRLTVT.

This rearrangement joins TRBV29-1 to TRBJ2-3; TCRdb picks TRBD2, but there is no DNA to check that call. Germline-derived CDR1 and CDR2 are SQVTM and ANQGSEA. The CDR3 loop spans 16 amino acids. The CDR3 here is CSVELGLAGVTDTQYF.

The chain carries TRBV5-1 and TRBJ2-1; TCRdb proposes TRBD1, but this gene call is untestable without DNA. There are 15 residues in the CDR3. Germline-derived CDR1 and CDR2 are SGHRS and YFSETQ. The CDR3 region is CASRGHISSYNEQFF. Filled out from reference TRBV5-1 and TRBJ2-1, the complete variable domain reads KAGVTQTPRYLIKTRGQQVTLSCSPISGHRSVSWYQQTPGQGLQFLFEYFSETQRNKGNFPGRFSGRQFSNSRSEMNVSTLELGDSALYLCASRGHISSYNEQFFGPGTRLTVL.

This chain links TRBV6-2 or TRBV6-3 with TRBJ2-1; TCRdb outputs TRBD1, but without DNA this stays unchecked. Per the germline V gene, CDR1 is MNHEY and CDR2 is SVGEGT. This CDR3 spans 14 amino acids. CDR3 region: CASSQGSSYNEQFF.

The chain carries TRBV12-3 or TRBV12-4 and TRBJ1-2. The CDR3 sequence is 13 residues long. The CDR3 sequence is CASSFAWDYGYTF.

The CDR3 here is CSVEGLAGGLMNTGELFF. The rearrangement joins TRBV29-1 to TRBJ2-2; TCRdb reports TRBD2, a call that lacks DNA to check it against. The CDR3 has 18 amino acids. Germline CDR1 is SQVTM and CDR2 is ANQGSEA.